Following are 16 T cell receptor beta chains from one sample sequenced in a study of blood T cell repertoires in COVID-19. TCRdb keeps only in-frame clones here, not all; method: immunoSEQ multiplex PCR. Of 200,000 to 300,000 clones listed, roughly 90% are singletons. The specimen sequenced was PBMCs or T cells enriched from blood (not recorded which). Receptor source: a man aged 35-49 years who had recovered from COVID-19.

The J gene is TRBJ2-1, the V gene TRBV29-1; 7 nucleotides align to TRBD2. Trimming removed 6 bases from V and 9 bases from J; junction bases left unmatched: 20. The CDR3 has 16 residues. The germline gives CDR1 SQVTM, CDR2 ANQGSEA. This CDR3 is CSVAGILGRANTEQFF. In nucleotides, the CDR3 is TGCAGCGTGGCTGGGATATTGGGGAGGGCCAACACTGAGCAGTTCTTC.

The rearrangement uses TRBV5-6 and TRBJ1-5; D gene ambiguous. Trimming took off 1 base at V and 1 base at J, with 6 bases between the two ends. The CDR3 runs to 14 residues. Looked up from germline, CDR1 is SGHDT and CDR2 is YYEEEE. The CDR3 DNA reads TGTGCCAGCAGCTTGCAACAGAGCAATCAGCCCCAGCATTTT. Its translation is CASSLQQSNQPQHF.

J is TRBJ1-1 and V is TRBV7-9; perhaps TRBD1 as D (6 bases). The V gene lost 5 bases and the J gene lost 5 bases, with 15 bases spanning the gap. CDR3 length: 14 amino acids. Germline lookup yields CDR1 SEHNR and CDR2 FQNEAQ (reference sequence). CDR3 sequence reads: CASSRGVEETEAFF. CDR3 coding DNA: TGTGCCAGCAGCAGGGGGGTTGAGGAAACTGAAGCTTTCTTT. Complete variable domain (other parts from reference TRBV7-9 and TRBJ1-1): DTGVSQNPRHKITKRGQNVTFRCDPISEHNRLYWYRQTLGQGPEFLTYFQNEAQLEKSRLLSDRFSAERPKGSFSTLEIQRTEQGDSAMYLCASSRGVEETEAFFGQGTRLTVV.

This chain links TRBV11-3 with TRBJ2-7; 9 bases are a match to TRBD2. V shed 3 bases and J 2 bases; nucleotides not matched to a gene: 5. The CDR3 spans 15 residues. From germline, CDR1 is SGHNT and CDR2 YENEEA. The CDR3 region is CASSFSGGATYEQYF. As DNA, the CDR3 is TGTGCCAGCAGCTTTAGCGGGGGCGCTACCTACGAGCAGTACTTC.

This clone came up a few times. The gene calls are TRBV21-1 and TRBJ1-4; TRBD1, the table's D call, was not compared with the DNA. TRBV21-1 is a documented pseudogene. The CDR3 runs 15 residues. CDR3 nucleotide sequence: TGTGCCAGCAGCCAAAGCCCGGACACGGATGAAAAACTGTTTTTT. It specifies CASSQSPDTDEKLFF.

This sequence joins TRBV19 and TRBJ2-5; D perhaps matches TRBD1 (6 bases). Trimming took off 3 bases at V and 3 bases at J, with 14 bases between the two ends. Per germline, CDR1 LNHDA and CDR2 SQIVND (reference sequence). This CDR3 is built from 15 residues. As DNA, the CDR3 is TGTGCCAGTAGTATCGAGGCACAGGGTGAAGAGACCCAGTACTTC. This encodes CASSIEAQGEETQYF. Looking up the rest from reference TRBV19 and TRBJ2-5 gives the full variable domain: DGGITQSPKYLFRKEGQNVTLSCEQNLNHDAMYWYRQDPGQGLRLIYYSQIVNDFQKGDIAEGYSVSREKKESFPLTVTSAQKNPTAFYLCASSIEAQGEETQYFGPGTRLLVL.

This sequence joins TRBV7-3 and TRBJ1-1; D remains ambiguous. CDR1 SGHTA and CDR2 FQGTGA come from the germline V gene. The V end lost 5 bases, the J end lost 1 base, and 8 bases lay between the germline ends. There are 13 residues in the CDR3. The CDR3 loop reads CASSQTGNTEAFF. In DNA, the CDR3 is TGTGCCAGCAGCCAAACGGGGAACACTGAAGCTTTCTTT.

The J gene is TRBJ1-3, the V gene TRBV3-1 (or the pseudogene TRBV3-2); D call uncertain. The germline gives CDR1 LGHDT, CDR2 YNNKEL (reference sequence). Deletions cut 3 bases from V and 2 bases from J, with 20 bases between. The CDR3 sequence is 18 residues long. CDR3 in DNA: TGTGCCAGCAGCCACTTATTAGTGGGTCGGAGGGCTGGAAACACCATATATTTT. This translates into CASSHLLVGRRAGNTIYF.

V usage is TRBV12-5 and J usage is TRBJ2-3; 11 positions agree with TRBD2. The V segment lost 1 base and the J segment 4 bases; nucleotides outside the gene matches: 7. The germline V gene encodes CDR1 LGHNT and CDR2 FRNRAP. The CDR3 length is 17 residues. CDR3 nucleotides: TGTGCTAGTGGTTTGGGGCTAGCGGGAGGAGGAGCAGATACGCAGTATTTT. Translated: CASGLGLAGGGADTQYF. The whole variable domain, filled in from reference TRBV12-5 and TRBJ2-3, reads DARVTQTPRHKVTEMGQEVTMRCQPILGHNTVFWYRQTMMQGLELLAYFRNRAPLDDSGMPKDRFSAEMPDATLATLKIQPSEPRDSAVYFCASGLGLAGGGADTQYFGPGTRLTVL.

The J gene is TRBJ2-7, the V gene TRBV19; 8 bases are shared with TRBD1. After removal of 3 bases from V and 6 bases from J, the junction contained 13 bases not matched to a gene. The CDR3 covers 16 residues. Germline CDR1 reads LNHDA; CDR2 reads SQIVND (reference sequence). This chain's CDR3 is CASSIGQGVGVVEQYF. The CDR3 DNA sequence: TGTGCCAGTAGTATCGGACAGGGAGTCGGCGTGGTCGAGCAGTACTTC.

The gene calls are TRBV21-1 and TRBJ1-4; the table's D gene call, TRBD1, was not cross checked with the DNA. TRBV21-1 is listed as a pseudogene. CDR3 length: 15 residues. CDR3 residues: CASSSTGKANEKLFF. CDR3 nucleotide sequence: TGTGCCAGCAGCAGCACAGGGAAGGCTAATGAAAAACTGTTTTTT.

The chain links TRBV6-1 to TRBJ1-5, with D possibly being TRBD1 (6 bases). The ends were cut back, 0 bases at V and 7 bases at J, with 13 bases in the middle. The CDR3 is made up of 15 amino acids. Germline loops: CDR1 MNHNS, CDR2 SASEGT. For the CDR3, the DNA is TGTGCCAGCAGTGAAGCCGGGGGGCTTTGGCAGCCCCAGCATTTT. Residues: CASSEAGGLWQPQHF.

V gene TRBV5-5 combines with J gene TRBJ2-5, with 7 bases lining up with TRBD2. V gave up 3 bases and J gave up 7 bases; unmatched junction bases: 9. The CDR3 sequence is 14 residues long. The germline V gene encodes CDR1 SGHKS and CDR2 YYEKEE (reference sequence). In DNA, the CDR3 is TGTGCCAGCAGCTCTGGTCGGGAGGATGGGACCCAGTACTTC. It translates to CASSSGREDGTQYF. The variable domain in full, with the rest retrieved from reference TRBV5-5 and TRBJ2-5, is DAGVTQSPTHLIKTRGQQVTLRCSPISGHKSVSWYQQVLGQGPQFIFQYYEKEERGRGNFPDRFSARQFPNYSSELNVNALLLGDSALYLCASSSGREDGTQYFGPGTRLLVL.

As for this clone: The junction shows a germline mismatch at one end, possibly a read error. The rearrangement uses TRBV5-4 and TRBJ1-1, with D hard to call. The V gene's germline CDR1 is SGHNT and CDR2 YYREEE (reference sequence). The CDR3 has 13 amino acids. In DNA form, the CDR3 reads TGTGCCAGCAGCTTAACTGGGTTGCGGTTAGAAGTCTTT. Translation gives CASSLTGLRLEVF.

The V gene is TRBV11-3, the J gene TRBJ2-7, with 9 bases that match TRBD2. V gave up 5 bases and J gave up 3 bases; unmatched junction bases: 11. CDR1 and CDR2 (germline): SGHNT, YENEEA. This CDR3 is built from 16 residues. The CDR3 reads CASSSGLAGFRYEQYF. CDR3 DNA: TGTGCCAGCAGCAGCGGGCTAGCGGGGTTCCGCTACGAGCAGTACTTC.

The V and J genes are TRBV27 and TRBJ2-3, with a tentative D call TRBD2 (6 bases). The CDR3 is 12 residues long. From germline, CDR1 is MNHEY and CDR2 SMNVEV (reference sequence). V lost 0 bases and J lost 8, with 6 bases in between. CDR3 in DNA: TGTGCCAGCAGTTTATCGGGGGGTACGCAGTATTTT. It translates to CASSLSGGTQYF.